Included here is one T cell receptor beta chain sequence, with context. Its antigen is still unknown. This entry is derived from a study of shared clonotypes between healthy human individuals. For the study at large: Used for every donor were three CD4 naive, three CD4 memory, two CD8 naive and one CD8 memory plate.

The study enrolled healthy HIV-negative adults without recent acute infections or vaccinations as donors. Generated by immunoSEQ multiplex PCR, the TCRdb table keeps only in-frame clones and is missing some. The sample shows around 1,100,000 clones, approximately 75% of them seen only once. The CDR3 is 20 amino acids. The germline gives CDR1 MGHRA, CDR2 YSYEKL. V lost 5 bases, J lost 12 bases, and 28 bases stayed unmatched. Study-wide results and limits: Clonotype sharing levels among donors were expected to vary with sequencing depth.

The specimen sequenced was memory CD4+ T cells from PBMCs. The subset: CD45RA-negative fraction. V usage is TRBV4-1 and J usage is TRBJ2-1; 10 nucleotides match TRBD2. The origin of this receptor is a man aged 18 to 30 in good health. Some clones in this sample may be carry-over from other donors' samples. The CDR3 region has the DNA TGCGCCAGCAGCGAACGCCAGACCCGGGGTAGCGGGAGGTCCGCTCTGAGGCAGTTCTTC. Translating gives CASSERQTRGSGRSALRQFF.